This T cell receptor (beta chain) stems from a study of blood T cell repertoires in COVID-19. On the study more broadly: Acute and convalescent COVID-19 samples came from the United States, Italy and Spain. T cells, B-cell-depleted T cells, or PBMCs supplied cDNA or gDNA.

Germline loops: CDR1 KGHSH, CDR2 LQKENI. There are 15 residues in the CDR3. The V segment lost 0 bases and the J segment 5 bases; nucleotides outside the gene matches: 5. Sequencing was performed with immunoSEQ multiplex PCR; in TCRdb, only in-frame clones are kept and a portion is missing. This sample yields about 150,000 clones, of which around 74% are seen a single time; roughly 3.6% belongs to the top ten. The rearrangement links TRBV18 to TRBJ1-2; 8 bases match TRBD1. The source of this sequence is a woman of 80 years or more with acute or convalescent COVID-19. Specimen: peripheral blood. In DNA, the CDR3 is TGTGCCAGCTCACCACCGGGACAGGACCGTTATGGCTACACCTTC. This sequence encodes CASSPPGQDRYGYTF.